Shown below are 9 T cell receptor beta chains from a single sample sequenced in a study of cytomegalovirus exposure and HLA in healthy donors. The PCR contained 60 Vbeta and 13 Jbeta primers. Here immunoSEQ multiplex PCR was the method, and the copy in TCRdb shows in-frame clones only, minus some. The repertoire holds tens of thousands of clones, with about half as singletons. Source material: PBMCs. The receptor source for this set is a woman aged 40 to 55 in good health and CMV-seropositive.

This rearrangement joins TRBV27 to TRBJ2-1; 7 bases align to TRBD2. V lost 8 bases to trimming and J lost 10 bases; unmatched junction nucleotides: 14. The CDR3 is 14 amino acids. Germline V gene sequence: CDR1 MNHEY, CDR2 SMNVEV (reference sequence). The CDR3 DNA sequence: TGTGCCAGCGGAACAACTCGACTAGCCGCGGAGCAGTTCTTC. It encodes CASGTTRLAAEQFF.

This chain uses TRBV28 with TRBJ2-7; 10 bases align to TRBD1. In germline, CDR1 is MDHEN, CDR2 SYDVKM. V gave up 7 bases and J gave up 2 bases; unmatched junction bases: 5. CDR3 size: 14 residues. CDR3 in DNA: TGTGCCAGCACCGGGACAGGGGCAACCTACGAGCAGTACTTC. Amino acid sequence: CASTGTGATYEQYF.

The chain employs TRBV7-9 and TRBJ1-5, with TRBD1 identical over 8 bases. The CDR3 is 15 amino acids. Germline V gene sequence: CDR1 SEHNR, CDR2 FQNEAQ (reference sequence). V was pared by 3 bases and J by 6 bases, with 7 bases of the junction left unmatched. The CDR3 nucleotides read TGTGCCAGCAGCTTCGGTGGACAGGGTGGTCAGCCCCAGCATTTT. This translates into CASSFGGQGGQPQHF.

The J gene is TRBJ2-1, the V gene TRBV5-1, with 7 bases fitting TRBD1. The germline gives CDR1 SGHRS, CDR2 YFSETQ. The CDR3 extends over 16 amino acids. With V trimmed by 0 bases and J by 0 bases, 3 bases remained unmatched. The DNA of the CDR3 is TGCGCCAGCAGCTTGGGAGGGGGCAGCTCCTACAATGAGCAGTTCTTC. It is translated as CASSLGGGSSYNEQFF.

This sequence joins TRBV5-1 and TRBJ2-1, with 10 bases fitting TRBD1. This CDR3 contains 14 residues. The J segment lost 9 bases and the V segment lost 7 bases, leaving 10 bases of the junction unmatched. Germline V CDR1 and CDR2: SGHRS, YFSETQ. CDR3 protein: CASSGTGASVEQFF. CDR3 sequence (DNA): TGCGCCAGCTCCGGGACAGGGGCGTCGGTTGAGCAGTTCTTC.

The chain uses TRBV18 and TRBJ2-7, with 8 bases identical to TRBD1. V gave up 4 bases and J gave up 7 bases; unmatched junction bases: 6. This CDR3 region has 13 residues. The germline CDR1 and CDR2 sequences are KGHSH and LQKENI. The CDR3 loop reads CASSQAQGAEQYF. CDR3 in DNA: TGTGCCAGCTCACAGGCCCAGGGGGCTGAGCAGTACTTC.

This clone appeared a single time. The chain is built from TRBV2 and TRBJ2-5, with 9 bases identical to TRBD2. The CDR3 totals 13 residues. With V trimmed by 4 bases and J by 4 bases, 1 base remained unmatched. CDR1 SNHLY and CDR2 FYNNEI come from the germline V gene. CDR3 sequence (DNA): TGTGCCAGCAGTGCTAGCGGGGTAGAGACCCAGTACTTC. Amino acid sequence: CASSASGVETQYF.

The CDR3 spells CASSVMLEERNSPLHF. CDR3 bases: TGTGCCAGCAGTGTAATGTTGGAGGAGAGAAATTCACCCCTCCACTTT. The V and J genes are TRBV6-1 and TRBJ1-6, with unresolved D. Trimming shortened V by 4 bases and J by 7 bases, and 17 bases separated the two germline ends. This CDR3 has 16 amino acids. Germline CDR1 MNHNS, CDR2 SASEGT.

This chain joins TRBV4-1 and TRBJ1-4; 9 bases fit TRBD1. J gave up 5 bases and V 2 bases, and 6 bases lay outside the gene matches. This CDR3 comprises 16 residues. The germline gives CDR1 MGHRA, CDR2 YSYEKL. CDR3 DNA: TGCGCCAGCAGCCAACCTGACAGGGGGGAAAATGAAAAACTGTTTTTT. Protein product: CASSQPDRGENEKLFF.